This TCR beta chain was identified during a study of human T cells and chemical hapten exposure. Study-wide context: Patients, mostly women, had alopecia areata, alopecia totalis or alopecia universalis. Study observations and caveats: Alopecia was present in the donors, so their immune response may differ from healthy people's.

Germline V gives CDR1 SGHTA, CDR2 FQGNSA. The V gene lost 5 bases and the J gene lost 2 bases, with 12 bases spanning the gap. This CDR3 is 14 amino acids long. TCRdb fed the RACE reads into MiXCR, producing one record per CDR3 protein. In the table there are 80,000 to 95,000 distinct CDR3 sequences, around 9.5% of which are singletons. Time point of the sample: pre-sensitization, week 0. Noted treatment: therapeutic diphenylcyclopropenone sensitization with weekly scalp DPC. This clonotype showed up many times. Its cognate antigen is unknown. The V call is TRBV7-2, the J call TRBJ2-5; a weak D match, TRBD1 (6 bases). The sequenced sample was whole blood, obtained in connection with sensitization to the hapten diphenylcyclopropenone (DPC). This TCR was recovered from a woman aged 40 to 50 with alopecia areata. Some clones in this sample may be carry-over from other donors' samples. The DNA of the CDR3 is TGTGCCAGCAGCCCTAGACAGGCACAAGAGACCCAGTACTTC. Encoded protein: CASSPRQAQETQYF.